Detailed here is one T cell receptor (beta chain). This specimen includes other DNA sequences encoding the same CDR3. The data were taken from a study of OX40 agonist ivuxolimab in advanced cancers. Study details: Dose-escalation subjects each had hepatocellular carcinoma, melanoma, renal cell or head and neck cancer.

Germline V gene sequence: CDR1 KGHSH, CDR2 LQKENI. This CDR3 is 13 amino acids long. The germline V and J ends were trimmed by 3 bases and 3 bases, with 6 bases remaining between them. Some clones are missing from TCRdb's copy, which holds only in-frame ones; the method was immunoSEQ multiplex PCR. The data hold fewer than 90,000 clones, with around 90% observed a single time. The gene calls are TRBV18 and TRBJ1-5; D ambiguous. The TCR was taken from an adult with an advanced solid tumor such as melanoma, head and neck, liver or kidney cancer. The sample was CD4+ or CD8+ T cells sorted from blood, taken in a trial of the OX40 agonist ivuxolimab. CDR3: CASSPGVNQPQHF. As DNA, the CDR3 is TGTGCCAGCTCACCTGGGGTCAATCAGCCCCAGCATTTT.